The 7 T cell receptor beta chains below come from one sample, sequenced in a study of T cells in Graves' hyperthyroidism and ophthalmopathy (dated by TCRdb to about 2019). The library was built by means of multiplex PCR. TCRdb shows the sequencer as Illumina HiSeq 2000. TCR beta CDR3 regions were amplified from RNA transcripts. A first-round RT-PCR of the TCR CDR3 used the HTBI primer set with the Qiagen OneStep RT-PCR kit. The public reads were quality trimmed at Q25 with fastp and then assembled into clones with MiXCR by TCRdb, keeping productive beta chains. Each entry is one CDR3 protein sequence, shown with its most common DNA and genes. The sample records 450,000 to 600,000 distinct CDR3 sequences, approximately 20% of which are singletons. The ten largest clones capture about 50% of the sample. The sample taken for sequencing was blood. The receptor source for this set is a man aged 40-50 years with Graves' ophthalmopathy.

As regards this clonotype: This may arise from a read error, as a much more abundant clone is one base away. The V gene is TRBV27, the J gene TRBJ2-1; D not resolved. The germline V gene has CDR1 MNHEY and CDR2 SMNVEV (reference sequence). The CDR3 runs 15 residues. The CDR3 region has the DNA TGTGCCGGCAGTTTCCTCACAGCTCTAATGTCGGAGCAGTTCTTC. Translated, it gives CAGSFLTALMSEQFF.

In its sample, this clonotype was seen many times. The rearrangement links TRBV3-1 to TRBJ1-1, with 7 bases identical to TRBD1. CDR3 length equals 15 residues. Germline V gene sequence: CDR1 LGHDT, CDR2 YNNKEL (reference sequence). V shed 0 bases and J 4 bases; nucleotides not matched to a gene: 5. CDR3 loop: CASSQETGRGTEAFF. In DNA form, the CDR3 reads TGTGCCAGCAGCCAAGAGACAGGGAGGGGCACTGAAGCTTTCTTT.

V and J are TRBV15 and TRBJ2-3; TRBD1 or TRBD2 may be the D gene (5 bases each). V gave up 1 base and J gave up 2 bases, with 13 bases separating them. The CDR3 runs to 16 residues. CDR1 and CDR2 (germline): LNHNV, YYDKDF (reference sequence). The CDR3 bases are TGTGCCACCAGCAGAGCCGGGGACCGGTCCACAGATACGCAGTATTTT. As protein: CATSRAGDRSTDTQYF.

The chain couples TRBV12-3 or TRBV12-4 to TRBJ2-2; weak D call: TRBD2 (6 bases). The CDR3 is 15 amino acids. Trimming shortened V by 8 bases and J by 2 bases, and 15 bases separated the two germline ends. The chain's CDR3 is CASGGVARNTGELFF. The CDR3 DNA reads as TGTGCCAGCGGAGGGGTAGCGAGAAACACCGGGGAGCTGTTTTTT.

Concerning this clonotype itself: A read error may account for a junction end that differs from germline. The chain links TRBV18 to TRBJ2-7; TRBD1 matches at 8 bases. Germline V gives CDR1 KGHSH, CDR2 LQKENI. This CDR3 is 12 amino acids long. The CDR3 DNA is TGTGCCAGCTCACCGGACAGGGTCGAGCGGTACTTC. This sequence encodes CASSPDRVERYF. The full variable domain, its missing parts supplied by reference TRBV18 and TRBJ2-7, is NAGVMQNPRHLVRRRGQEARLRCSPMKGHSHVYWYRQLPEEGLKFMVYLQKENIIDESGMPKERFSAEFPKEGPSILRIQQVVRGDSAAYFCASSPDRVERYFGPGTRLTVT.

The chain uses TRBV24-1 and TRBJ1-5; D gene uncertain. CDR1 is KGHDR, CDR2 SFDVKD, per germline. This CDR3 has 15 amino acids. The germline V and J ends were trimmed by 3 bases and 6 bases, with 14 bases remaining between them. The CDR3 protein is CATSDPGTESQPQHF. In DNA form, the CDR3 reads TGTGCCACCAGTGATCCGGGTACAGAGAGTCAGCCCCAGCATTTT.

This clonotype was seen a few times. It may be a read error: a sequence one base away is much more abundant. The CDR3 sequence: CASSHPLDTPNTDTQYF. As DNA, the CDR3 is TGTGCCAGCAGCCACCCCCTGGACACCCCTAACACAGATACGCAGTATTTT. This chain connects TRBV11-2 to TRBJ2-3; maybe TRBD1 (5 bases). Germline values: CDR1 SGHAT, CDR2 FQNNGV. The CDR3 contains 17 residues. The V end lost 5 bases, the J end lost 2 bases, and 20 bases lay between the germline ends. The whole variable domain, remainder taken from reference TRBV11-2 and TRBJ2-3, is EAGVAQSPRYKIIEKRQSVAFWCNPISGHATLYWYQQILGQGPKLLIQFQNNGVVDDSQLPKDRFSAERLKGVDSTLKIQPAKLEDSAVYLCASSHPLDTPNTDTQYFGPGTRLTVL.